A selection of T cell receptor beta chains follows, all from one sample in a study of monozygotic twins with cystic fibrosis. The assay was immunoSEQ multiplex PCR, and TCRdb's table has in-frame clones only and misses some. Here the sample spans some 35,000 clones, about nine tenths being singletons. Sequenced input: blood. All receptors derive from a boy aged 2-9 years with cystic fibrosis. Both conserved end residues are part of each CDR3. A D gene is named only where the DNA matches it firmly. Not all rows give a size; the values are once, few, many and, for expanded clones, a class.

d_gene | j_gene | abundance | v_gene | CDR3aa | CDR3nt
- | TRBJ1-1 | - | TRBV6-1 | CASRLIEAFF | TGTGCCAGCAGACTCATTGAAGCTTTCTTT
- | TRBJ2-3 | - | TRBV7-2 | CASSLEASMGTDTQYF | TGTGCCAGCAGCTTAGAAGCTAGCATGGGCACAGATACGCAGTATTTT
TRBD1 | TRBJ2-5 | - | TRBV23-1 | CASIPGQGAQETQYF | TGCGCCAGCATCCCCGGACAGGGGGCCCAAGAGACCCAGTACTTC
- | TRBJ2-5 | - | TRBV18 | CASSPGSQETQYF | TGTGCCAGCTCACCGGGTAGTCAAGAGACCCAGTACTTC
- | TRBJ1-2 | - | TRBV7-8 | CASSLISAGQGNGYTF | TGTGCCAGCAGCTTAATCTCGGCAGGGCAAGGGAATGGCTACACCTTC
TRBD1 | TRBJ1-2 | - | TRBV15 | CATSSATGVLYGYTF | TGTGCCACCAGCAGTGCTACAGGGGTGCTCTATGGCTACACCTTC
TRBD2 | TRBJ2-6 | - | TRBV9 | CASTRLATSGANVLTF | TGTGCCAGCACTCGACTAGCGACCTCTGGGGCCAACGTCCTGACTTTC
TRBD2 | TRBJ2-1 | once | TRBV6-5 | CATGIQAGYEQFF | TGTGCCACCGGTATCCAAGCGGGGTACGAGCAGTTCTTC
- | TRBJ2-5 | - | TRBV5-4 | CASSYSGTEETQYF | TGTGCCAGCAGCTATTCCGGGACGGAAGAGACCCAGTACTTC
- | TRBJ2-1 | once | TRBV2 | CASTLGLGGHNEQFF | TGTGCCAGCACCCTGGGACTTGGGGGCCACAATGAGCAGTTCTTC
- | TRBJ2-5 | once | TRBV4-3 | CASSQDSSRGIETQYF | TGCGCCAGCAGCCAAGATAGTAGCAGGGGTATTGAGACCCAGTACTTC
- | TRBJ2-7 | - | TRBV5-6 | CASSLEVSMDDEQYF | TGTGCCAGCAGCTTGGAGGTTTCTATGGACGACGAGCAGTACTTC
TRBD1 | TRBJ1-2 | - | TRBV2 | CASRSNRGGYTF | TGTGCCAGCAGATCCAACAGGGGCGGCTACACCTTC
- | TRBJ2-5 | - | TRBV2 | CASSEFGTEGETQYF | TGTGCCAGCAGTGAATTCGGGACGGAGGGAGAGACCCAGTACTTC
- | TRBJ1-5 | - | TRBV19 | CASALGGYFINQPQHF | TGTGCCAGCGCCCTTGGGGGGTATTTTATCAATCAGCCCCAGCATTTT
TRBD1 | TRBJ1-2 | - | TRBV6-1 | CASSDRDRDRYTF | TGTGCCAGCAGTGACCGGGACAGGGATCGCTACACCTTC
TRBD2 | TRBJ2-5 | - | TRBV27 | CASSFNSGGQETQYF | TGTGCCAGCAGTTTTAACAGCGGGGGACAAGAGACCCAGTACTTC
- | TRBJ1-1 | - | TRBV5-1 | CASSPGLGVNTEAFF | TGCGCCAGCAGCCCCGGTCTGGGGGTGAACACTGAAGCTTTCTTT
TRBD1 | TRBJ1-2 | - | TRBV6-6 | CASSYPQGAHGYTF | TGTGCCAGCAGTTACCCACAGGGGGCCCATGGCTACACCTTC
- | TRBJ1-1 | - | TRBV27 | CASSFGLNTEAFF | TGTGCCAGCAGTTTCGGGCTGAACACTGAAGCTTTCTTT
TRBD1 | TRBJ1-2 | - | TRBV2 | CASSEPHQGADGYGYTF | TGTGCCAGCAGTGAACCTCACCAGGGGGCGGATGGCTATGGCTACACCTTC
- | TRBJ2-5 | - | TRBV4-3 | CASSQEIRQETQYF | TGCGCCAGCAGCCAAGAGATCAGACAAGAGACCCAGTACTTC